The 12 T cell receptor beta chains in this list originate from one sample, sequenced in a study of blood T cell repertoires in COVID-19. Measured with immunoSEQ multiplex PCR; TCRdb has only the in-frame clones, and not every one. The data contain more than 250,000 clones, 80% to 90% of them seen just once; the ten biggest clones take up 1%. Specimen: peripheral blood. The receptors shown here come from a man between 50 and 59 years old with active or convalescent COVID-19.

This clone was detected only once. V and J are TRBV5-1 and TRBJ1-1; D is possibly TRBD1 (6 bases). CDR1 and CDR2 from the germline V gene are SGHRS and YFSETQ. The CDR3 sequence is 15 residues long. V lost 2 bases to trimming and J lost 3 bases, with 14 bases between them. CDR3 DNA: TGCGCCAGCAGCTTTTCCCGAGGGGGTCACACTGAAGCTTTCTTT. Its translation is CASSFSRGGHTEAFF.

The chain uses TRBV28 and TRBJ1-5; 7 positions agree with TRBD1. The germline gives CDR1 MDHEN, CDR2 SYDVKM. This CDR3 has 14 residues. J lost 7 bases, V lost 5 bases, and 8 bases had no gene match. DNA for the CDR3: TGTGCCAGCAGTACCCAGACAGGGCGGCAGCCCCAGCATTTT. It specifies CASSTQTGRQPQHF. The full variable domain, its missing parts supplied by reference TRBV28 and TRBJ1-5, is DVKVTQSSRYLVKRTGEKVFLECVQDMDHENMFWYRQDPGLGLRLIYFSYDVKMKEKGDIPEGYSVSREKKERFSLILESASTNQTSMYLCASSTQTGRQPQHFGDGTRLSIL.

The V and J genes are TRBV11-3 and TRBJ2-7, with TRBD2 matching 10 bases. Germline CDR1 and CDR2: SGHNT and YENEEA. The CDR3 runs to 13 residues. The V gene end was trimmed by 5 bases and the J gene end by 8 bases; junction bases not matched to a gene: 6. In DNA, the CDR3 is TGTGCCAGCAGCCCCGGGACTAGCGTGCAGCAGTACTTC. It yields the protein CASSPGTSVQQYF. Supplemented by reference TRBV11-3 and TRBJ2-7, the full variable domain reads EAGVVQSPRYKIIEKKQPVAFWCNPISGHNTLYWYLQNLGQGPELLIRYENEEAVDDSQLPKDRFSAERLKGVDSTLKIQPAELGDSAVYLCASSPGTSVQQYFGPGTRLTVT.

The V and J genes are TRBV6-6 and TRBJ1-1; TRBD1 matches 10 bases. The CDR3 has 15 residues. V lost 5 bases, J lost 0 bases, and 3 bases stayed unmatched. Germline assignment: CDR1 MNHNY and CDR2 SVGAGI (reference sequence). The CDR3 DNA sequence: TGTGCCAGCAGTCCCGGGACAGGGGTGAACACTGAAGCTTTCTTT. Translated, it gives CASSPGTGVNTEAFF.

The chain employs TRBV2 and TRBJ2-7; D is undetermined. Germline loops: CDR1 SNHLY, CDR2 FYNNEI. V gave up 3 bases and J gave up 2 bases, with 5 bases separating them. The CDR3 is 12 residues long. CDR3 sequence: CASSEQAYEQYF. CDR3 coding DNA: TGTGCCAGCAGTGAGCAGGCCTACGAGCAGTACTTC.

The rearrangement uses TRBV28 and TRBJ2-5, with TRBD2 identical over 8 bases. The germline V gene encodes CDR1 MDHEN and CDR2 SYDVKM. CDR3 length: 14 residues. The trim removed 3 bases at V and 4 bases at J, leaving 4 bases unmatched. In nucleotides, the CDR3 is TGTGCCAGCAGTTTCCGGGGGGGGGCAGAGACCCAGTACTTC. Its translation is CASSFRGGAETQYF.

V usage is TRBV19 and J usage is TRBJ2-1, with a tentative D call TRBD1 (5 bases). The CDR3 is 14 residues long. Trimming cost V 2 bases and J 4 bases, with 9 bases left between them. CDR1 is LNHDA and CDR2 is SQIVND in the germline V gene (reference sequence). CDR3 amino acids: CASSIRTLYNEQFF. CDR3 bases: TGTGCCAGTAGTATAAGGACACTATACAATGAGCAGTTCTTC. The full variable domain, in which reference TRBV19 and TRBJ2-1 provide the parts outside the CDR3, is DGGITQSPKYLFRKEGQNVTLSCEQNLNHDAMYWYRQDPGQGLRLIYYSQIVNDFQKGDIAEGYSVSREKKESFPLTVTSAQKNPTAFYLCASSIRTLYNEQFFGPGTRLTVL.

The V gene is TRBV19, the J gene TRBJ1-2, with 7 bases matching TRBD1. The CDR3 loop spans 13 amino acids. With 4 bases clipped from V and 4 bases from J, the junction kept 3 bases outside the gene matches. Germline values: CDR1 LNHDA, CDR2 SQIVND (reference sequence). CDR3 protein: CASSNRDSYGYTF. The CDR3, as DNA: TGTGCCAGTAGTAACCGGGACAGCTATGGCTACACCTTC.

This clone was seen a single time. The CDR3 DNA is TGTGCCAGCAGCGGCCCGACAGGGCTTCACAATCAGCCCCAGCATTTT. It is translated as CASSGPTGLHNQPQHF. The genes are TRBV21-1 and TRBJ1-5; the table's D gene call, TRBD1, was not cross checked with the DNA. TRBV21-1 is a pseudogene. CDR3 size: 16 residues.

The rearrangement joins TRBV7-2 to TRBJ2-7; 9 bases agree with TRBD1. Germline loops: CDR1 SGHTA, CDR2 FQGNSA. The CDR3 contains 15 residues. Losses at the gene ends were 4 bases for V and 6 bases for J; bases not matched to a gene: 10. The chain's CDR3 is CASSSQPRQGVEQYF. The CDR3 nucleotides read TGTGCCAGCAGCTCTCAACCAAGACAGGGGGTCGAGCAGTACTTC.

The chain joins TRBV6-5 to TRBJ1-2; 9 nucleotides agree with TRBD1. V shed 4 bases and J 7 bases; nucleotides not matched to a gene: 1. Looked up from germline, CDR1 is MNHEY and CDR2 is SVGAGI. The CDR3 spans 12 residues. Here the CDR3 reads CASSSDRGGYTF. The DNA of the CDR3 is TGTGCCAGCAGTTCGGACAGGGGTGGCTACACCTTC.

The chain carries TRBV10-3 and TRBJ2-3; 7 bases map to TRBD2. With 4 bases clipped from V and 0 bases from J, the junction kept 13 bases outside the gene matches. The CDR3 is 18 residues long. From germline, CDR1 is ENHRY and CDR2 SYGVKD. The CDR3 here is CAISGGTGRGTSTDTQYF. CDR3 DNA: TGTGCCATCAGTGGAGGGACGGGGAGGGGAACTAGCACAGATACGCAGTATTTT.